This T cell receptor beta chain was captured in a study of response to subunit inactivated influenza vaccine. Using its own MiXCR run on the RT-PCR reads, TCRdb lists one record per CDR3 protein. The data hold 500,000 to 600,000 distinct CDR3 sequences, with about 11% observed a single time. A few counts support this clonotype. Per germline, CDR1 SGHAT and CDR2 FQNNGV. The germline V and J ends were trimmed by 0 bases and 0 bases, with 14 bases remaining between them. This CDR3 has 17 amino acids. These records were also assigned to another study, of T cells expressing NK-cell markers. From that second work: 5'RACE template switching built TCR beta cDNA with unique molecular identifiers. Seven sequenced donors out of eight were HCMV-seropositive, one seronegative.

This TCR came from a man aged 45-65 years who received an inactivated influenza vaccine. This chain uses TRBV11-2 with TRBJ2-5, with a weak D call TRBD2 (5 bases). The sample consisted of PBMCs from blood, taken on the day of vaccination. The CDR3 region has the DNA TGTGCCAGCAGCTTAGATCGGGGTTCTGGGTACCAAGAGACCCAGTACTTC. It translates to CASSLDRGSGYQETQYF. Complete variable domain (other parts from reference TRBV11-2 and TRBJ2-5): EAGVAQSPRYKIIEKRQSVAFWCNPISGHATLYWYQQILGQGPKLLIQFQNNGVVDDSQLPKDRFSAERLKGVDSTLKIQPAKLEDSAVYLCASSLDRGSGYQETQYFGPGTRLLVL.